This entry concerns a single T cell receptor (beta chain). The germline gives CDR1 MNHEY, CDR2 SMNVEV (reference sequence). V lost 5 bases and J 2 bases, leaving 2 bases between the germline ends. This CDR3 contains 11 residues. Between the mid-2010s and the late 2010s, patients underwent resection in Japan or China. Macro-dissection enriched premalignant or tumor cells before nucleic acid extraction. The data stem from a study of immune evolution from preneoplasia to lung adenocarcinoma. TCRdb's copy holds only in-frame clones and misses some; the assay was immunoSEQ multiplex PCR. The table includes roughly 4,800 clones, approximately 85% detected once.

The sequencing input was FFPE atypical adenomatous hyperplasia tissue from the lung. Subset described: atypical adenomatous hyperplasia (AAH), lung preneoplasia. The J gene is TRBJ2-3, the V gene TRBV27; D ambiguous. This TCR was sampled from a person aged 65 to 85 with lung adenocarcinoma. CDR3 nucleotide sequence: TGTGCCAGCAGTGACACAGATACGCAGTATTTT. Amino acid sequence: CASSDTDTQYF.